A single sample is the source of the 23 T cell receptor beta chains below, sequenced in a study of T cells in Graves' hyperthyroidism and ophthalmopathy. Amplified TCR beta CDR3 regions came from RNA transcripts. An initial round of RT-PCR targeting the TCR CDR3 relied on the HTBI primer set. TCRdb re-called the multiplex PCR reads with MiXCR, one entry per CDR3 protein. The table lists roughly 380,000 distinct CDR3 sequences, about 13% of them singletons, with less than 25% in the top ten. The sample was blood. The source of these receptors is a man aged 25-45 years with Graves' hyperthyroidism that later progressed to Graves' ophthalmopathy.

This clonotype was recorded many times. The chain carries TRBV4-1 and TRBJ2-5; 8 bases align to TRBD2. Germline V gene sequence: CDR1 MGHRA, CDR2 YSYEKL. V lost 3 bases to trimming and J lost 1 base; unmatched junction nucleotides: 10. This CDR3 is built from 17 residues. CDR3 sequence: CASSQGLNGGAQETQYF. CDR3 in DNA: TGCGCCAGCAGCCAGGGTCTCAACGGGGGGGCCCAAGAGACCCAGTACTTC.

This clonotype was seen many times. The V and J genes are TRBV20-1 and TRBJ2-1; 8 bases align to TRBD2. Losses at the gene ends were 3 bases for V and 8 bases for J; bases not matched to a gene: 9. CDR1 and CDR2 from the germline V gene are DFQATT and SNEGSKA (reference sequence). This CDR3 spans 14 amino acids. Here the CDR3 DNA reads TGCAGTGCTAGCGGGGGGGCCTCGGCCGATGAGCAGTTCTTC. It yields the protein CSASGGASADEQFF.

This chain joins TRBV4-1 and TRBJ1-1; no firm D call. The ends were cut back, 0 bases at V and 4 bases at J, with 15 bases in the middle. The CDR3 sequence is 16 residues long. CDR1 MGHRA and CDR2 YSYEKL come from the germline V gene. Here the CDR3 DNA reads TGCGCCAGCAGCCAAGAACAGAGTAGTTTGTTCACTGAAGCTTTCTTT. It translates to CASSQEQSSLFTEAFF.

This chain uses TRBV5-1 with TRBJ2-1; 13 nucleotides align to TRBD2. CDR3 size: 16 residues. Germline values: CDR1 SGHRS, CDR2 YFSETQ. Losses at the gene ends were 4 bases for V and 6 bases for J; bases not matched to a gene: 7. CDR3: CASSTTGTSGVNEQFF. DNA of the CDR3: TGCGCCAGCAGCACTACCGGGACTAGCGGGGTCAATGAGCAGTTCTTC. Together with reference TRBV5-1 and TRBJ2-1, the CDR3 gives the full variable domain: KAGVTQTPRYLIKTRGQQVTLSCSPISGHRSVSWYQQTPGQGLQFLFEYFSETQRNKGNFPGRFSGRQFSNSRSEMNVSTLELGDSALYLCASSTTGTSGVNEQFFGPGTRLTVL.

This clonotype was detected many times. The rearrangement links TRBV28 to TRBJ2-7; D is perhaps TRBD2 (6 bases). This CDR3 contains 16 residues. The germline V and J ends were trimmed by 6 bases and 0 bases, with 18 bases remaining between them. The V gene's germline CDR1 is MDHEN and CDR2 SYDVKM. CDR3 nucleotides: TGTGCCAGCAGCCGGGGACTTTTTCCTAGCTCCTACGAGCAGTACTTC. Residues: CASSRGLFPSSYEQYF.

The genes are TRBV3-1 and TRBJ1-3, with 12 bases lining up with TRBD1. The germline V gene encodes CDR1 LGHDT and CDR2 YNNKEL (reference sequence). Trimming at V came to 1 base and at J to 0 bases, leaving 7 bases not matched to a gene. CDR3 length equals 19 residues. The CDR3 nucleotides read TGTGCCAGCAGCCAAGGTGGGACAGGGGGCTCACTCTCTGGAAACACCATATATTTT. Translation: CASSQGGTGGSLSGNTIYF.

Only a few counts were recorded for this clonotype. The chain employs TRBV6-5 and TRBJ1-2; 8 bases are a match to TRBD1. V shed 5 bases, J shed 4 bases, and the junction held 9 bases outside the gene matches. Germline CDR1 MNHEY, CDR2 SVGAGI. CDR3 length: 15 amino acids. CDR3 in DNA: TGTGCCAGCAGTGGACAGGGAGTAGGCTCCTATGGCTACACCTTC. This encodes CASSGQGVGSYGYTF.

This clonotype was observed many times. The chain combines TRBV5-1 with TRBJ2-3; 11 positions match TRBD2. Germline CDR1 SGHRS, CDR2 YFSETQ. After removal of 4 bases from V and 4 bases from J, the junction contained 2 bases not matched to a gene. The CDR3 contains 14 residues. Here the CDR3 DNA reads TGCGCCAGCAGCGGACTAGCGGGCTCAGATACGCAGTATTTT. As protein: CASSGLAGSDTQYF.

This clonotype occurred many times. V and J are TRBV27 and TRBJ1-3; tentatively, D is TRBD1 (5 bases). The CDR3 covers 15 residues. The germline V gene has CDR1 MNHEY and CDR2 SMNVEV (reference sequence). V was pared by 3 bases and J by 0 bases, with 9 bases between. The CDR3 reads CASSFSGFSGNTIYF. The DNA of the CDR3 is TGTGCCAGCAGTTTTTCAGGGTTCTCTGGAAACACCATATATTTT.

V gene TRBV5-5 combines with J gene TRBJ1-6, with 9 bases identical to TRBD1. This CDR3 has 15 amino acids. After removal of 4 bases from V and 10 bases from J, the junction contained 9 bases not matched to a gene. CDR1 SGHKS and CDR2 YYEKEE come from the germline V gene (reference sequence). CDR3 in amino acids: CASSGRDRVRSPLHF. The CDR3 bases are TGTGCCAGCAGCGGCCGGGACAGGGTCAGATCACCCCTCCACTTT.

In its sample, this clonotype was seen many times. The V gene is TRBV11-3, the J gene TRBJ1-4; tentatively, D is TRBD1 (6 bases). Deletions cut 5 bases from V and 3 bases from J, with 13 bases between. Germline CDR1 is SGHNT and CDR2 is YENEEA. This CDR3 has 15 amino acids. The DNA for the CDR3 is TGTGCCAGCAGCACACAGGGTCCGGCTAATGAAAAACTGTTTTTT. The encoded protein is CASSTQGPANEKLFF.

This clonotype was counted at least ten times. The chain combines TRBV6-5 with TRBJ1-1, with a possible D match to TRBD1 (6 bases). Germline CDR1 MNHEY, CDR2 SVGAGI. CDR3 length: 13 amino acids. V was pared by 2 bases and J by 4 bases, with 8 bases between. The CDR3, as DNA: TGTGCCAGCAGTTACCAGGGGAGCACTGAAGCTTTCTTT. The encoded protein is CASSYQGSTEAFF.

In its sample, this clonotype was seen a few times. The rearrangement links TRBV5-6 to TRBJ1-2, with a tentative D call TRBD1 (6 bases). Germline CDR1 is SGHDT and CDR2 is YYEEEE. The CDR3 runs 16 residues. V lost 8 bases and J 0 bases, leaving 20 bases between the germline ends. CDR3 in amino acids: CASTKLSGEANYGYTF. The CDR3 DNA sequence: TGTGCCAGTACAAAACTTTCAGGGGAAGCTAACTATGGCTACACCTTC.

This clonotype was counted ten times or more. The J gene is TRBJ1-1, the V gene TRBV13; 7 positions match TRBD1. The CDR3 covers 15 residues. From germline, CDR1 is PRHDT and CDR2 FYEKMQ (reference sequence). Trimming at V came to 0 bases and at J to 6 bases, leaving 7 bases not matched to a gene. This chain's CDR3 is CASSLGVATGAEAFF. The CDR3 region has the DNA TGTGCCAGCAGCTTAGGAGTGGCCACAGGGGCTGAAGCTTTCTTT.

This clonotype was detected only a few times. V usage is TRBV12-3 or TRBV12-4 and J usage is TRBJ2-7, with D perhaps given as TRBD1 or TRBD2 (5 bases each). The CDR3 extends over 16 amino acids. V lost 4 bases, J lost 5 bases, and 21 bases lay in between. CDR3 sequence reads: CASSWDPVRGEHEQYF. For the CDR3, the DNA is TGTGCCAGCAGTTGGGACCCGGTAAGGGGTGAACACGAGCAGTACTTC.

The chain uses TRBV7-9 and TRBJ1-4, with D perhaps matching TRBD1 (5 bases). Trimming removed 3 bases at V and 6 bases at J, with 11 bases between. The CDR3 sequence is 14 residues long. Germline loops: CDR1 SEHNR, CDR2 FQNEAQ (reference sequence). This CDR3 reads CASSFWGSDEKLFF. The CDR3 region has the DNA TGTGCCAGCAGCTTCTGGGGCAGTGATGAAAAACTGTTTTTT.

The chain uses TRBV7-2 and TRBJ2-1, with D perhaps matching TRBD1 (5 bases). Trimming cost V 7 bases and J 4 bases, with 20 bases left between them. The CDR3 covers 16 residues. Germline V gene sequence: CDR1 SGHTA, CDR2 FQGNSA. CDR3 loop: CASNPLGMGHYNEQFF. The CDR3 nucleotides read TGTGCCAGCAACCCCCTAGGCATGGGGCATTACAATGAGCAGTTCTTC.

This rearrangement joins TRBV29-1 to TRBJ2-5, with 11 bases matching TRBD1. There are 14 residues in the CDR3. The ends lost 6 bases at V and 2 bases at J; junction bases unmatched: 5. Germline lookup yields CDR1 SQVTM and CDR2 ANQGSEA. This CDR3 is CSVRDRGAQETQYF. In DNA form, the CDR3 reads TGCAGCGTCCGGGACAGGGGGGCGCAAGAGACCCAGTACTTC.

This clonotype was seen more than once but under ten times. The chain combines TRBV3-1 with TRBJ2-2, with D unresolved. Trimming took 2 bases from V and 1 from J, leaving 5 bases between them. The germline V gene has CDR1 LGHDT and CDR2 YNNKEL (reference sequence). The length of the CDR3 is 14 residues. The CDR3 reads CASSQSENTGELFF. DNA of the CDR3: TGTGCCAGCAGCCAATCCGAGAACACCGGGGAGCTGTTTTTT.

This clonotype has a count of ten or more. The chain employs TRBV7-3 and TRBJ1-2; TRBD1 agrees at 7 bases. This CDR3 has 17 residues. The trim removed 0 bases at V and 3 bases at J, leaving 10 bases unmatched. In germline, CDR1 is SGHTA, CDR2 FQGTGA. Written as DNA, the CDR3 is TGTGCCAGCAGCTTAACGGCGACAGGGTTTGCGGACTATGGCTACACCTTC. It is translated as CASSLTATGFADYGYTF. The complete variable domain, with remaining parts taken from reference TRBV7-3 and TRBJ1-2, reads GAGVSQTPSNKVTEKGKYVELRCDPISGHTALYWYRQSLGQGPEFLIYFQGTGAADDSGLPNDRFFAVRPEGSVSTLKIQRTERGDSAVYLCASSLTATGFADYGYTFGSGTRLTVV.

This chain joins TRBV9 and TRBJ1-3; D remains unclear. V lost 4 bases and J 0 bases, leaving 14 bases between the germline ends. CDR3 length equals 16 residues. Germline V gene sequence: CDR1 SGDLS, CDR2 YYNGEE. The CDR3 loop is CASSPYLGSSGNTIYF. As DNA, the CDR3 is TGTGCCAGCAGCCCATACCTGGGGAGCTCTGGAAACACCATATATTTT.

This chain links TRBV7-2 with TRBJ2-1; possibly TRBD2 for D (7 bases). The germline gives CDR1 SGHTA, CDR2 FQGNSA. The CDR3 has 14 amino acids. Trimming pared 1 base from V and 6 bases from J, leaving 10 bases between. In nucleotides, the CDR3 is TGTGCCAGCAGCTTAGACGGGGGGCTCAATGAGCAGTTCTTC. Amino acids: CASSLDGGLNEQFF.

This clonotype has a count of ten or more. This chain joins TRBV7-2 and TRBJ2-7, with D tentatively TRBD1 or TRBD2 (5 bases each). V was shortened by 4 bases and J by 0 bases, with 13 bases between the two germline ends. The CDR3 has 15 amino acids. CDR1 is SGHTA, CDR2 FQGNSA, per germline. CDR3 sequence reads: CASSYTGTGSYEQYF. Written as DNA, the CDR3 is TGTGCCAGCAGCTACACCGGGACGGGCTCCTACGAGCAGTACTTC.